This T cell receptor (beta chain) was recorded in a study of shared clonotypes between healthy human individuals. Trimming pared 4 bases from V and 7 bases from J, leaving 11 bases between. Germline V lookup: CDR1 SGHTA, CDR2 FQGNSA. CDR3 length: 13 residues. About 30,000 T cell genomes, or approximately 190 ng DNA, went into the sorted-subset replicate PCRs. Clones were sequenced by immunoSEQ multiplex PCR, and TCRdb holds only the in-frame ones, with some missing. The sample lists more than 2 million clones; about 94% were seen once. The source of this sequence is a man in his late teens or twenties in good health. The V gene is TRBV7-2, the J gene TRBJ1-5, with D tentatively TRBD1 (6 bases). Sequencing input: naive CD4+ T cells sorted from blood. Documented subset: CD45RA+ positively selected. The CDR3 loop is CASSSGVRQPQHF. The CDR3 DNA reads as TGTGCCAGCAGCTCAGGGGTCCGGCAGCCCCAGCATTTT.